The next 31 T cell receptor beta chains were all read from a single sample in a study of tumor-infiltrating lymphocytes in primary liver carcinoma. Starting from 500 ng of total RNA, TCR beta cDNA was produced with a primer in the constant region. Library construction for TCR beta comprised three nested multiplex PCR rounds performed with slightly modified ARM-PCR. Each of the first two PCR rounds ran approximately 11 cycles with TRBV1-TRBV30 forward and C-beta reverse primers. TCRdb independently ran MiXCR on the multiplex PCR reads; one entry per CDR3 protein. The sample shows 50,000 to 70,000 distinct CDR3 sequences, less than 85% of them seen only once. Both RNA and DNA were isolated together from around 20-30 mg of bulk tissue that had not been sorted. Sequenced material: liver tumor tissue from sampling region 2. This sample's subset: tumor region T2, inferior pole. Receptor source: a man aged 35 to 55 with primary liver carcinoma and hepatitis B virus infection.

Notes on this clonotype: Germline is not matched at one junction end, which may reflect a read error. The genes are TRBV12-3 or TRBV12-4 and TRBJ1-5, with D perhaps matching TRBD1 (5 bases). This CDR3 has 19 residues. In DNA, the CDR3 is TGTGCCAGCAGTTTAGATAAGGGTGGGTGGCGGGACGTAAATCAGCCCCAACATTTT. Its protein product is CASSLDKGGWRDVNQPQHF.

As for this clonotype: Germline and junction disagree at one end, which may indicate a read error. J is TRBJ1-2 and V is TRBV11-2; D is uncertain. The CDR3 has 16 residues. Germline lookup yields CDR1 SGHAT and CDR2 FQNNGV. The CDR3 spells CTSSLEGGREILGYTF. The CDR3 bases are TGTACCAGCAGCTTAGAGGGAGGACGGGAGATCCTGGGCTACACCTTC. Combining the CDR3 with reference TRBV11-2 and TRBJ1-2 gives the whole variable domain EAGVAQSPRYKIIEKRQSVAFWCNPISGHATLYWYQQILGQGPKLLIQFQNNGVVDDSQLPKDRFSAERLKGVDSTLKIQPAKLEDSAVYLCTSSLEGGREILGYTFGSGTRLTVV.

This clonotype is a singleton in its sample. This clone may be a read error of a much larger clone one base away. The J gene is TRBJ1-2, the V gene TRBV5-1; D is unresolved. V lost 1 base and J lost 6, with 10 bases in between. This CDR3 region has 13 residues. Germline V gene sequence: CDR1 SGHRS, CDR2 YFSETQ. CDR3 DNA: TGCGCCAGCAGCTTGAACAAGGGCAATGGCTACACCTTC. This encodes CASSLNKGNGYTF.

Points on this clonotype: No conserved phenylalanine or tryptophan ends this CDR3, so it is likely a read error. The J gene is TRBJ2-7, the V gene TRBV4-3; D may be TRBD1 (5 bases). Germline loops: CDR1 LGHNA, CDR2 YSLEER. This CDR3 spans 15 amino acids. CDR3 in amino acids: CAISQGYRSSYEQYL. CDR3 nucleotide sequence: TGCGCCATCAGCCAAGGATACAGGAGCTCCTACGAGCAGTACTTA.

This chain connects TRBV6-2 or TRBV6-3 to TRBJ2-5; 11 bases fit TRBD1. CDR1 MNHEY and CDR2 SVGEGT come from the germline V gene. V dropped 10 bases and J dropped 5; count of bases not matched to a gene: 3. CDR3 size: 12 residues. Written as DNA, the CDR3 is TGTGCCACCTGGACAGGGGGCGAGACCCAGTACTTC. As protein: CATWTGGETQYF.

V gene TRBV6-2 or TRBV6-3 combines with J gene TRBJ1-1; D is uncertain. CDR3 length: 17 amino acids. Trimming shortened V by 2 bases and J by 0 bases, and 16 bases separated the two germline ends. The germline CDR1 and CDR2 sequences are MNHEY and SVGEGT. CDR3 coding DNA: TGTGCCAGCAGTTACGTCACCGGGTGGCCCATGAACACTGAAGCTTTCTTT. Translating gives CASSYVTGWPMNTEAFF.

A word on this clonotype: A read error may be the cause here, since a much bigger clone is one base away. The rearrangement links TRBV28 to TRBJ1-3, with 7 bases matching TRBD1. The CDR3 is 15 amino acids. Germline CDR1 is MDHEN and CDR2 is SYDVKM. The CDR3 bases are TGTGTCAGCAGCCCCTCGACAGGGAGTGGAAACACCATATATTTT. Protein product: CVSSPSTGSGNTIYF.

Points on this clonotype: A much larger clone is a single base away; this may be a read error. The V and J genes are TRBV5-1 and TRBJ1-1; D remains ambiguous. CDR1 is SGHRS, CDR2 YFSETQ, per germline. Trimming pared 4 bases from V and 3 bases from J, leaving 16 bases between. This CDR3 region has 15 residues. The CDR3 protein is CASSPPPVPDTEAFF. CDR3 DNA: TGCGCCAGCAGCCCCCCTCCTGTCCCGGACACTGAAGCTTTCTTT.

A note on this clonotype: Sequence at one end of the junction differs from germline and may be a read error. The chain has TRBV6-1 and TRBJ1-2, with D uncertain. The CDR3 sequence is 12 residues long. Germline loops: CDR1 MNHNS, CDR2 SASEGT. CDR3 loop: CVSSAPLYGYTF. CDR3 in DNA: TGTGTCAGCAGTGCCCCCCTATATGGCTACACCTTC.

Turning to this clonotype: The final CDR3 position lacks the conserved phenylalanine or tryptophan, pointing to a likely read error. The chain links TRBV6-2 or TRBV6-3 to TRBJ2-7, with D possibly TRBD2 on 6 matching bases. Germline CDR1 and CDR2: MNHEY and SVGEGT. This CDR3 region has 14 residues. The V end was cut by 6 bases, the J end by 5 bases, with 17 bases between. The CDR3 nucleotides are TGTGCCAGCAGCCTCCGGGAGAGGGCCCACGAGCAGTACTTA. Translation: CASSLRERAHEQYL.

Comments on this clonotype: A much larger clone lies a single base off, so this may be a read error. The conserved final phenylalanine or tryptophan is absent from the CDR3, which likely points to a read error. The genes are TRBV5-1 and TRBJ2-3; D gene ambiguous. The CDR3 is made up of 14 amino acids. Germline V gives CDR1 SGHRS, CDR2 YFSETQ. V lost 0 bases, J lost 1 base, and 6 bases lay in between. CDR3 loop: CASSLALGTDTQYL. In DNA, the CDR3 is TGCGCCAGCAGCTTGGCACTGGGCACAGATACGCAGTATCTT.

In the case of this clonotype: Because it lacks the conserved phenylalanine or tryptophan at the end, this CDR3 is likely a read error. No DNA is shown, since the ends of the CDR3 on it are uncertain; the CDR3 is the one TCRdb lists. The rearrangement uses TRBV30 and TRBJ1-4. Germline V gene data show CDR1 as GTSNPN and CDR2 as SVGIG (reference sequence). Both ends counted, the CDR3 spans 13 residues. The CDR3 here is CDWSRTENEKLFS.

This clonotype appeared a few times. This CDR3 is missing its conserved last phenylalanine or tryptophan, likely due to a read error. This chain joins TRBV4-1 and TRBJ2-7, with 12 bases that match TRBD1. With V trimmed by 4 bases and J by 7 bases, 8 bases remained unmatched. The CDR3 has 15 amino acids. Germline assignment: CDR1 MGHRA and CDR2 YSYEKL. The CDR3 region is CASSRPGQGAGEQYS. The CDR3 bases are TGCGCCAGCAGCCGACCGGGACAGGGGGCTGGGGAGCAGTACTCA.

Regarding this clonotype: One end of the junction varies from germline; a read error may be responsible. The chain recombines TRBV5-5 with TRBJ2-2; D possibly corresponds to TRBD2 (6 bases). The germline gives CDR1 SGHKS, CDR2 YYEKEE (reference sequence). This CDR3 contains 15 residues. This CDR3 is CASSLGWTNIGGLFF. DNA for the CDR3: TGTGCCAGCAGCTTGGGTTGGACGAACATCGGGGGGCTGTTTTTT.

This chain connects TRBV5-6 to TRBJ2-7; D perhaps matches TRBD2 (6 bases). Between the trimmed V and J ends, which lost 5 bases and 5 bases, there was a span of 20 bases. This CDR3 has 15 residues. In germline, CDR1 is SGHDT, CDR2 YYEEEE. The CDR3 is CASSGGMNVCDEQYF. The DNA for the CDR3 is TGTGCCAGCAGTGGGGGGATGAATGTTTGCGACGAGCAGTACTTC. Complete variable domain (other parts from reference TRBV5-6 and TRBJ2-7): DAGVTQSPTHLIKTRGQQVTLRCSPKSGHDTVSWYQQALGQGPQFIFQYYEEEERQRGNFPDRFSGHQFPNYSSELNVNALLLGDSALYLCASSGGMNVCDEQYFGPGTRLTVT.

The CDR3, as DNA: TGTGCCAGCACCATGGGGCAGTTCAATGGCTACACCTTC. Protein product: CASTMGQFNGYTF. V usage is TRBV28 and J usage is TRBJ1-2; D perhaps matches TRBD1 (5 bases). The germline V and J ends were trimmed by 7 bases and 6 bases, with 15 bases remaining between them. CDR1 is MDHEN, CDR2 SYDVKM, per germline. The CDR3 totals 13 residues.

This clonotype was counted many times. The genes are TRBV7-9 and TRBJ1-6; the match to TRBD1 covers 7 bases. With 5 bases clipped from V and 8 bases from J, the junction kept 12 bases outside the gene matches. The CDR3 contains 16 residues. Germline CDR1 and CDR2: SEHNR and FQNEAQ (reference sequence). The CDR3 here is CASSPRQGVGDSPLHF. Written as DNA, the CDR3 is TGTGCCAGCAGCCCCCGACAGGGAGTAGGGGATTCACCCCTCCACTTT.

This clonotype has a single count. One junction end disagrees with the germline gene, perhaps due to a read error. The chain employs TRBV11-2 and TRBJ1-1, with TRBD1 identical over 7 bases. CDR3 size: 16 residues. CDR1 is SGHAT and CDR2 is FQNNGV in the germline V gene. The CDR3 DNA reads as TGTGGCAGCAGCCCATCCAGGGGGTTGGTGAACACTGAAGTATTCTTT. This gives the protein CGSSPSRGLVNTEVFF.

J is TRBJ2-6 and V is TRBV14; D is undetermined. Germline CDR1 is SGHDN and CDR2 is FVKESK. Deletions cut 6 bases from V and 7 bases from J, with 10 bases between. The length of the CDR3 is 13 residues. CDR3 residues: CASSPGRANVLTF. The CDR3 region has the DNA TGTGCCAGCAGTCCGGGTAGAGCCAACGTCCTGACTTTC. The full variable domain, rest sourced from reference TRBV14 and TRBJ2-6, is EAGVTQFPSHSVIEKGQTVTLRCDPISGHDNLYWYRRVMGKEIKFLLHFVKESKQDESGMPNNRFLAERTGGTYSTLKVQPAELEDSGVYFCASSPGRANVLTFGAGSRLTVL.

To note about this clonotype: A much larger clone lies one base from this, so it may be a read error. CDR3 in amino acids: CAMSAPGQGTEAFF. CDR3 nucleotide sequence: TGTGCCATGTCCGCTCCGGGCCAGGGGACTGAAGCTTTCTTT. The chain joins TRBV10-3 to TRBJ1-1; TRBD1 might be the D (6 bases). The CDR3 is 14 residues long. V lost 9 bases and J 5 bases, leaving 19 bases between the germline ends. The germline gives CDR1 ENHRY, CDR2 SYGVKD.

Details on this clonotype: A much larger clone lies one base from this, so it may be a read error. The V and J genes are TRBV5-6 and TRBJ1-1, with D unclear. The germline V and J ends were trimmed by 2 bases and 6 bases, with 11 bases remaining between them. Germline assignment: CDR1 SGHDT and CDR2 YYEEEE. CDR3 size: 13 residues. CDR3 nucleotide sequence: TGTGCCAGCAGCTTTTCGTGTCGACCTGAAGCTTTCTTT. Its translation is CASSFSCRPEAFF.

The chain joins TRBV11-2 to TRBJ2-5; 8 bases fit TRBD2. The CDR3 totals 16 residues. Per the germline V gene, CDR1 is SGHAT and CDR2 is FQNNGV. The CDR3 reads CARGHTPGGGKETQYF. For the CDR3, the DNA is TGTGCTAGAGGCCATACTCCTGGCGGGGGGAAAGAGACCCAGTACTTC.

This clonotype was observed a few times. A much larger clone differs by one base, so this may be a read error. CDR3 nucleotides: TGCGCCAGCAGCTTGGTTGGCGGTGGCGCGGTACAGTCCTACGAGCAGTACTTC. Translation gives CASSLVGGGAVQSYEQYF. The V and J genes are TRBV5-1 and TRBJ2-7; D remains ambiguous. Trimming pared 0 bases from V and 1 base from J, leaving 20 bases between. Per the germline V gene, CDR1 is SGHRS and CDR2 is YFSETQ. This CDR3 has 18 residues. Looking up the rest from reference TRBV5-1 and TRBJ2-7 gives the full variable domain: KAGVTQTPRYLIKTRGQQVTLSCSPISGHRSVSWYQQTPGQGLQFLFEYFSETQRNKGNFPGRFSGRQFSNSRSEMNVSTLELGDSALYLCASSLVGGGAVQSYEQYFGPGTRLTVT.

A note on this clonotype: An end of the junction does not agree with germline; a read error may underlie this. This sequence joins TRBV4-1 and TRBJ2-3; 7 bases are shared with TRBD1. CDR3 length: 18 amino acids. In germline, CDR1 is MGHRA, CDR2 YSYEKL. CDR3 residues: CASSHSRAGGRSTDMQYF. The CDR3 nucleotides are TGCGCCAGCAGCCATTCTCGGGCAGGGGGTCGCAGCACAGATATGCAGTATTTT.

On this clonotype: A much larger clonotype is one base distant, so this may be a read error. This chain connects TRBV28 to TRBJ1-5, with D unclear. This CDR3 is 14 amino acids long. Germline lookup yields CDR1 MDHEN and CDR2 SYDVKM. CDR3 residues: CANSLVGFNQPQHF. As DNA, the CDR3 is TGTGCCAACAGTTTGGTGGGGTTCAATCAGCCCCAGCATTTT.

The rearrangement joins TRBV5-5 to TRBJ1-6; no clear D. CDR3 length: 13 residues. V was trimmed by 4 bases and J by 10 bases, leaving 12 bases between them. Per germline, CDR1 SGHKS and CDR2 YYEKEE (reference sequence). This CDR3 reads CASSLRGNSPLHF. As DNA, the CDR3 is TGTGCCAGCAGCCTACGGGGTAACTCACCCCTCCACTTT.

In its sample, this clonotype was seen a few times. The rearrangement uses TRBV30 and TRBJ1-1; no firm D call. Per germline, CDR1 GTSNPN and CDR2 SVGIG (reference sequence). V was pared by 0 bases and J by 5 bases, with 13 bases between. CDR3 size: 14 residues. CDR3 sequence (DNA): TGTGCCTGGAGTGTATGGGGAGTTGCTACTGAAGCTTTCTTT. Its protein is CAWSVWGVATEAFF.

About this clonotype itself: A junction boundary mismatches the germline segment, possibly from a read error. This chain connects TRBV11-2 to TRBJ2-7, with TRBD2 as a possible D gene (5 bases). CDR3 length: 14 amino acids. Germline loops: CDR1 SGHAT, CDR2 FQNNGV. CDR3 nucleotide sequence: TGTGCCAGCAGCTTAAGAGTGTCTAGCTACGAGCAATACTTC. Protein product: CASSLRVSSYEQYF. Full variable domain (remainder filled in from reference TRBV11-2 and TRBJ2-7): EAGVAQSPRYKIIEKRQSVAFWCNPISGHATLYWYQQILGQGPKLLIQFQNNGVVDDSQLPKDRFSAERLKGVDSTLKIQPAKLEDSAVYLCASSLRVSSYEQYFGPGTRLTVT.

Notes on this clonotype: A much bigger clone sits one base away, suggesting this may be a read error. This chain links TRBV29-1 with TRBJ2-1, with D uncertain. CDR3 length equals 14 residues. V was shortened by 7 bases and J by 10 bases, with 23 bases between the two germline ends. The germline V gene has CDR1 SQVTM and CDR2 ANQGSEA. The chain's CDR3 is CSAPDGGWVGEQFF. For the CDR3, the DNA is TGCAGCGCCCCGGATGGCGGCTGGGTAGGAGAGCAGTTCTTC.

Notes on this clonotype: The junction shows a germline mismatch at one end, possibly a read error. The chain employs TRBV4-1 and TRBJ2-7; maybe TRBD2 (6 bases). Germline values: CDR1 MGHRA, CDR2 YSYEKL. This CDR3 comprises 15 residues. CDR3 residues: CTSSQDEGGNYEQYF. The CDR3 nucleotides read TGCACCAGCAGCCAAGATGAGGGCGGGAACTATGAGCAGTACTTC.

Note on this clonotype: The junction differs from germline at one of its ends, possibly a read error. The rearrangement links TRBV11-2 to TRBJ2-3; D not certain. The length of the CDR3 is 16 residues. Germline V gene data show CDR1 as SGHAT and CDR2 as FQNNGV. The CDR3: CASSRQSINATNTQYF. As DNA, the CDR3 is TGTGCCAGCAGCCGACAATCCATCAACGCCACAAATACGCAGTATTTT.